This TCR beta chain was recorded in a study of shared clonotypes between healthy human individuals. Findings and caveats of the study: Represented diversity, genetic and exposure-history alike, was limited by few donors.

Looked up from germline, CDR1 is SQVTM and CDR2 is ANQGSEA. The V and J ends lost 7 bases and 2 bases, in that order; junction bases with no gene match: 8. The CDR3 has 13 residues. Replicate sorted-subset PCRs were loaded with roughly 190 ng DNA, tens of thousands of T cell genomes. The method was immunoSEQ multiplex PCR; TCRdb's version includes in-frame clones alone and lacks a portion of them. In the table there are more than 2 million clones, just under 95% of which are singletons. Terminally differentiated effector memory CD45RA+ cells were excluded from the naive CD8 cells, which were CD45RO-negative and positively selected for CCR7. With regard to this clone: The antigen is undetermined.

Sequenced: naive CD8+ T cells from PBMCs. This TCR derives from a man between 18 and 35 years old in good health. Some clones in this sample may be carry-over from other donors' samples. This rearrangement joins TRBV29-1 to TRBJ2-7, with 7 bases fitting TRBD2. CDR3 coding DNA: TGCAGCGGCCGGGCTAGCGGTACCTACGAGCAGTACTTC. Its translation is CSGRASGTYEQYF.